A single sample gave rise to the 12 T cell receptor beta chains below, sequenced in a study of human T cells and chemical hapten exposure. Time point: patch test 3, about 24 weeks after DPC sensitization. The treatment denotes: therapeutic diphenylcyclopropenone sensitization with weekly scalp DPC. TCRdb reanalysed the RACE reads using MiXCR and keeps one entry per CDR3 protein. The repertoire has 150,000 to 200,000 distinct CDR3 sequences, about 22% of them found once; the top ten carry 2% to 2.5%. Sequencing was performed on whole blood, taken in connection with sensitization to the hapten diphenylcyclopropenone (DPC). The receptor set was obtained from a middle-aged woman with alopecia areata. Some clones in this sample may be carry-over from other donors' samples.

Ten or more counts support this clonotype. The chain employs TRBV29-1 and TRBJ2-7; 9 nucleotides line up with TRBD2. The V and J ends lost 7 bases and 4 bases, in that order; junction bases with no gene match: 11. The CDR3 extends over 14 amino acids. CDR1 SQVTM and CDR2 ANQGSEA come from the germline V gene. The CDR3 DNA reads TGCAGCGCCCAGCGGGGACTAGCAGAATACGAGCAGTACTTC. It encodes CSAQRGLAEYEQYF.

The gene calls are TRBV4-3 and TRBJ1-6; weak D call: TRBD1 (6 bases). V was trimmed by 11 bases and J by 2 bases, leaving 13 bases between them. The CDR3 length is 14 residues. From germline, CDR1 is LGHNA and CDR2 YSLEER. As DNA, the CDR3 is TGCGCCCGGGGGCGGGGACCCTATAATTCACCCCTCCACTTT. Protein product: CARGRGPYNSPLHF.

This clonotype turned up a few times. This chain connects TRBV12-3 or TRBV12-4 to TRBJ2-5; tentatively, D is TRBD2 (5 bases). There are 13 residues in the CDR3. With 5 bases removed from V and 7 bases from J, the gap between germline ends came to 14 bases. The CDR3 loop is CASSPGLVGTQYF. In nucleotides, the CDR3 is TGTGCCAGCAGTCCTGGACTGGTGGGGACCCAGTACTTC.

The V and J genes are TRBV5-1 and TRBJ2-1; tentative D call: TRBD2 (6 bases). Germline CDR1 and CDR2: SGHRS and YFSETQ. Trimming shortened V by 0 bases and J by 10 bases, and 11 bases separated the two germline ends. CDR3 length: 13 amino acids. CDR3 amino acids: CASSLAPGVEQFF. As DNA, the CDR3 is TGCGCCAGCAGCTTGGCCCCGGGAGTCGAGCAGTTCTTC. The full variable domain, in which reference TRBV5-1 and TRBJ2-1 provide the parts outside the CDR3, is KAGVTQTPRYLIKTRGQQVTLSCSPISGHRSVSWYQQTPGQGLQFLFEYFSETQRNKGNFPGRFSGRQFSNSRSEMNVSTLELGDSALYLCASSLAPGVEQFFGPGTRLTVL.

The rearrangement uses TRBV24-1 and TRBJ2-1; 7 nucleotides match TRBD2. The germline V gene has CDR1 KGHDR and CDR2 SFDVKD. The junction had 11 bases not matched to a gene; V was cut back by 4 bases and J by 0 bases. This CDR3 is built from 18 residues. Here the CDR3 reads CATSDLSGDYSSYNEQFF. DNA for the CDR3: TGTGCCACCAGTGACCTTTCCGGGGACTACAGCTCCTACAATGAGCAGTTCTTC.

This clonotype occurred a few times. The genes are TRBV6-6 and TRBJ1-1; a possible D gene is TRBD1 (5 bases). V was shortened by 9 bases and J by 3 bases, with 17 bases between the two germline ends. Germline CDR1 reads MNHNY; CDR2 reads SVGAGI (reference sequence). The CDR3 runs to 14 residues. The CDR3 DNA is TGTGCCAGTGCCCTGGGGGAAGAGGACACTGAAGCTTTCTTT. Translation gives CASALGEEDTEAFF.

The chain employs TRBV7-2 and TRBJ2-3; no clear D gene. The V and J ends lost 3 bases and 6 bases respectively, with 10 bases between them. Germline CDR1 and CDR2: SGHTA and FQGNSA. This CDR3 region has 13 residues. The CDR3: CASSFTPPDTQYF. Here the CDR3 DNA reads TGTGCCAGCAGCTTCACACCTCCCGATACGCAGTATTTT.

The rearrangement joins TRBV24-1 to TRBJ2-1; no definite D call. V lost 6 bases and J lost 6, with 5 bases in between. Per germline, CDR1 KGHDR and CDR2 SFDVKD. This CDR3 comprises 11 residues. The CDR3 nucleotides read TGTGCCACCAGTACGATCAATGAGCAGTTCTTC. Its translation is CATSTINEQFF.

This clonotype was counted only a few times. CDR3 sequence: CSVTGTSGRLSSYNEQFF. CDR3 sequence (DNA): TGCAGCGTCACCGGGACTAGCGGAAGACTTAGCTCCTACAATGAGCAGTTCTTC. This sequence joins TRBV29-1 and TRBJ2-1, with 11 bases aligning to TRBD2. The V and J ends lost 6 bases and 0 bases, in that order; junction bases with no gene match: 13. Looked up from germline, CDR1 is SQVTM and CDR2 is ANQGSEA. There are 18 residues in the CDR3.

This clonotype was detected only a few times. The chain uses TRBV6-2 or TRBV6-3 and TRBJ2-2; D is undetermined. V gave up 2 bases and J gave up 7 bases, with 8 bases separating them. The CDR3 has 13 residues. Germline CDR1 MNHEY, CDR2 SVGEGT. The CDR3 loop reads CASSYDRVGELFF. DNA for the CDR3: TGTGCCAGCAGTTACGATCGGGTCGGGGAGCTGTTTTTT.

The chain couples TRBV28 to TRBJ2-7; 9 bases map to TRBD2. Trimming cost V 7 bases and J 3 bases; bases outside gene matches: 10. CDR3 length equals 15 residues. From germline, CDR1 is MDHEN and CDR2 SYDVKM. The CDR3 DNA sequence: TGTGCCAGCACCCCCCCCGGAGCGGGAGGCTACGAGCAGTACTTC. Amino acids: CASTPPGAGGYEQYF.

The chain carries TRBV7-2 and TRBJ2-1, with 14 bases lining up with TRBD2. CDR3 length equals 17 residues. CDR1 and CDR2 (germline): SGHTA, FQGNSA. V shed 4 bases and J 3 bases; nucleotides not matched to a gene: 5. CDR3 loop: CASSSRTSGRFYNEQFF. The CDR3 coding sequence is TGTGCCAGCAGCTCTCGGACTAGCGGGAGGTTCTACAATGAGCAGTTCTTC.